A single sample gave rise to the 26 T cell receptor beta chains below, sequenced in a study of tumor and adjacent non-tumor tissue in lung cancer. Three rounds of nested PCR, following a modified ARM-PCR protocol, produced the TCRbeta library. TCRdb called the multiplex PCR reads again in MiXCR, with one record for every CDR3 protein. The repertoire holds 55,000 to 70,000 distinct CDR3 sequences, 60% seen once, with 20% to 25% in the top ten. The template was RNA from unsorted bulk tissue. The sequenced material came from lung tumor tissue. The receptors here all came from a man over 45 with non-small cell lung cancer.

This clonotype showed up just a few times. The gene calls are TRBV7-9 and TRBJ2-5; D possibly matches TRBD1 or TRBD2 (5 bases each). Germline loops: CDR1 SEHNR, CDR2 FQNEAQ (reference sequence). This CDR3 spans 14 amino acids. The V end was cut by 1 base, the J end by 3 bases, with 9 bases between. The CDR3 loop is CASSLVGTEETQYF. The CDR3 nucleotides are TGTGCCAGCAGCTTAGTTGGGACCGAAGAGACCCAGTACTTC. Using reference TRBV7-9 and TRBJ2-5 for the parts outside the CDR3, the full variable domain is DTGVSQNPRHKITKRGQNVTFRCDPISEHNRLYWYRQTLGQGPEFLTYFQNEAQLEKSRLLSDRFSAERPKGSFSTLEIQRTEQGDSAMYLCASSLVGTEETQYFGPGTRLLVL.

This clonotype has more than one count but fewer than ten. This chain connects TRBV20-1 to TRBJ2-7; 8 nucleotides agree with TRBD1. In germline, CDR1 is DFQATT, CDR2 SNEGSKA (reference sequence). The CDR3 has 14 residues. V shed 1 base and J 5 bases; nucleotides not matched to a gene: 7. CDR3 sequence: CSARAPQGANEQYF. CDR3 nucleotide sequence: TGCAGTGCTAGAGCCCCCCAGGGGGCTAACGAGCAGTACTTC.

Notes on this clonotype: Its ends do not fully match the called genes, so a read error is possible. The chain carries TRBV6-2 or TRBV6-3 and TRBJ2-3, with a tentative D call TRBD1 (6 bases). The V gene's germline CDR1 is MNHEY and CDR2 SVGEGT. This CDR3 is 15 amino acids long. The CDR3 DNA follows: TGTGCCAGTAGTACGACAGGAGAAAGCATAGATACGCAGTATTTT. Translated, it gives CASSTTGESIDTQYF.

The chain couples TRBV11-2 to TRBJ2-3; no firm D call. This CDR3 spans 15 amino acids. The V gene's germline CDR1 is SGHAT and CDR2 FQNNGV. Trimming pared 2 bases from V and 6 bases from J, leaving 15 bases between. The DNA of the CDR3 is TGTGCCAGCAGCTTAAATCGCGGATCGGCGGATACGCAGTATTTT. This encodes CASSLNRGSADTQYF.

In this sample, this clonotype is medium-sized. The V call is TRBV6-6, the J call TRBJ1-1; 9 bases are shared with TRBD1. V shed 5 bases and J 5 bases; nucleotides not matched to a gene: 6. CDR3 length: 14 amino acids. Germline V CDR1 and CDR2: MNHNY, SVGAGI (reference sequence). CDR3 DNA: TGTGCCAGCAGTCAGGGACAGGGTGGGACTGAAGCTTTCTTT. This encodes CASSQGQGGTEAFF.

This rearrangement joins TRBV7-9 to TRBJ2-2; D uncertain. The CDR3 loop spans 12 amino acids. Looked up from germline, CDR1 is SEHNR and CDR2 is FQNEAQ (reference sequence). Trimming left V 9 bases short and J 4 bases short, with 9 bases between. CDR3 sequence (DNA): TGTGCCAGTAGCCGGGCCACCGGGGAGCTGTTTTTT. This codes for CASSRATGELFF.

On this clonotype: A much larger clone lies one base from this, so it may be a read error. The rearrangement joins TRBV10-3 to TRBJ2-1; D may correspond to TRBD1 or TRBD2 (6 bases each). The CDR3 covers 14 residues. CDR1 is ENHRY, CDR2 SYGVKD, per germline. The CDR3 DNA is TGTACCATCAGTGGTCGGGGGCTGGACGATGAGCAGTTCTTC. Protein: CTISGRGLDDEQFF.

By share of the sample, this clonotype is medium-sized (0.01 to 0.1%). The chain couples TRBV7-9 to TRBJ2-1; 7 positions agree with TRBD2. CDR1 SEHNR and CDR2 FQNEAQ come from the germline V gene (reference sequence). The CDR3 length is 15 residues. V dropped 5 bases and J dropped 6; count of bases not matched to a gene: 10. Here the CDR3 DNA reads TGTGCCAGCAGCGATGGGTGGGAGGGAAGCAATGAGCAGTTCTTC. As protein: CASSDGWEGSNEQFF.

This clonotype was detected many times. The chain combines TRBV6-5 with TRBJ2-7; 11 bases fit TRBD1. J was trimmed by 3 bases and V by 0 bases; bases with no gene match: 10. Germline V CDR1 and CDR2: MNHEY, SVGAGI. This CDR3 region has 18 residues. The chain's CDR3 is CASSYSAGTGTGGYEQYF. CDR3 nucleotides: TGTGCCAGCAGTTACTCTGCTGGTACCGGGACAGGGGGCTACGAGCAGTACTTC.

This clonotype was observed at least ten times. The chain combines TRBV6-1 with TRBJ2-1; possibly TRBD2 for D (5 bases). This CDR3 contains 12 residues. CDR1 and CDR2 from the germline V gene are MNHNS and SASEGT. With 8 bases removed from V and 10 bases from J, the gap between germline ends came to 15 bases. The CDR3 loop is CASRVEVTEQFF. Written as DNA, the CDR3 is TGTGCCAGCCGCGTGGAGGTGACAGAGCAGTTCTTC.

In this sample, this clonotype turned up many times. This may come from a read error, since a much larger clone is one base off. This CDR3 reads CASSLGAGGTQYF. The CDR3 nucleotides read TGTGCCAGCAGCTTAGGGGCCGGAGGTACGCAGTATTTT. The gene calls are TRBV11-2 and TRBJ2-3; D might be TRBD2 (5 bases). Trimming took 1 base from V and 8 from J, leaving 10 bases between them. Germline V CDR1 and CDR2: SGHAT, FQNNGV. The CDR3 runs to 13 residues.

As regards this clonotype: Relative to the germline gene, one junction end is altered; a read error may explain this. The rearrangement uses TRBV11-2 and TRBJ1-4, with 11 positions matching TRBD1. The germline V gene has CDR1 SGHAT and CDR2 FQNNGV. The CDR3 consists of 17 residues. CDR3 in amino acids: CASSLGQGALTSEKPFF. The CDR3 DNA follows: TGTGCCAGCAGCCTTGGACAGGGGGCTTTAACTAGTGAAAAACCGTTTTTT.

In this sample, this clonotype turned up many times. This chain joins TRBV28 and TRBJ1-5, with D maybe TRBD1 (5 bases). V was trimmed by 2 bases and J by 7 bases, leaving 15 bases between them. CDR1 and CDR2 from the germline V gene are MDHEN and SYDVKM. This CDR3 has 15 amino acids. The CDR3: CASSLGQGYRQPQHF. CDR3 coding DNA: TGTGCCAGCAGTTTAGGGCAGGGATATAGACAGCCCCAGCATTTT. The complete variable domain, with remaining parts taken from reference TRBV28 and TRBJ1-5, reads DVKVTQSSRYLVKRTGEKVFLECVQDMDHENMFWYRQDPGLGLRLIYFSYDVKMKEKGDIPEGYSVSREKKERFSLILESASTNQTSMYLCASSLGQGYRQPQHFGDGTRLSIL.

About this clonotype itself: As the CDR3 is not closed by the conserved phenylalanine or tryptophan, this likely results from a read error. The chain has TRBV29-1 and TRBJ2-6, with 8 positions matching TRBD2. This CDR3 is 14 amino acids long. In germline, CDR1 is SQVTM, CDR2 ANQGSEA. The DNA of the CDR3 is TGCAGCGTTGGAGATCTCGGGGGGGTCAACGTCCTGACTCTC. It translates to CSVGDLGGVNVLTL.

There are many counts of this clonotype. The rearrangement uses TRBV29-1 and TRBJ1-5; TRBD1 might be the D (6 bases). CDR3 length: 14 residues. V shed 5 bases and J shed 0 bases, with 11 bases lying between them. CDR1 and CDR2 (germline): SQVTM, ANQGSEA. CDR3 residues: CSVRAGDSNQPQHF. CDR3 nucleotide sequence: TGCAGCGTTCGGGCAGGGGATAGCAATCAGCCCCAGCATTTT.

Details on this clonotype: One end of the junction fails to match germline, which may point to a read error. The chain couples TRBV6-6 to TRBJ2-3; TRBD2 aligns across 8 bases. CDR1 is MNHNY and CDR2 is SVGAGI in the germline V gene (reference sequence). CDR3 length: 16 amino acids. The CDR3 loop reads CATSGGASGSTDTQYF. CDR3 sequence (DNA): TGTGCCACCAGTGGTGGGGCTAGCGGGAGCACAGATACGCAGTATTTT.

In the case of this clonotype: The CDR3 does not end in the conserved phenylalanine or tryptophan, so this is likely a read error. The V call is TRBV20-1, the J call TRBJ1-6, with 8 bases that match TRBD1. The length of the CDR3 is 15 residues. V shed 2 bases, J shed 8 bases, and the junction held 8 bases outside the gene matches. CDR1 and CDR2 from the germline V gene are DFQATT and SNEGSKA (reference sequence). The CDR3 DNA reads TGCAGTGCTAGAACCGGACAGGGACGGCATTCACCCCTCCACCTT. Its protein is CSARTGQGRHSPLHL.

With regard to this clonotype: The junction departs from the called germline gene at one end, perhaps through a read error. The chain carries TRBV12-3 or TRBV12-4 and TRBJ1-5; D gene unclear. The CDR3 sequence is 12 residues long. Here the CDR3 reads CASRQGLLPRHF. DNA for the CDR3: TGTGCCAGCAGACAAGGACTGCTCCCCCGGCATTTT.

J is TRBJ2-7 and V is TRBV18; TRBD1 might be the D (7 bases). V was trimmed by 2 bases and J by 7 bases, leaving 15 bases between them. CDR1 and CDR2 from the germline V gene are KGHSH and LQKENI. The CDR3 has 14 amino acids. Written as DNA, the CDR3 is TGTGCCAGCTCACCAGAGACAGGGACTGGTGAGCAGTACTTC. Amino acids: CASSPETGTGEQYF. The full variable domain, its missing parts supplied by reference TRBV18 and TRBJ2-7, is NAGVMQNPRHLVRRRGQEARLRCSPMKGHSHVYWYRQLPEEGLKFMVYLQKENIIDESGMPKERFSAEFPKEGPSILRIQQVVRGDSAAYFCASSPETGTGEQYFGPGTRLTVT.

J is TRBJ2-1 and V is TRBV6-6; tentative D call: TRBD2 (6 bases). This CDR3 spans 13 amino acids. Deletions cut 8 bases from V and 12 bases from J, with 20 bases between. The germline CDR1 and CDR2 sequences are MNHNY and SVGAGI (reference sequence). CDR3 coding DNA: TGTGCCAGCGGGAGGTTAAAATTTCATGGGCAGTTCTTC. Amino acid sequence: CASGRLKFHGQFF.

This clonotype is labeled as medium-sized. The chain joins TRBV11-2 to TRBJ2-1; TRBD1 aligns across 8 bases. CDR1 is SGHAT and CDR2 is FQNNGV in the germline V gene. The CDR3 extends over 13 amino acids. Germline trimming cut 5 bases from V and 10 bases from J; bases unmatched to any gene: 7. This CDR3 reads CASSPEWDREQFF. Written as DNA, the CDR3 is TGTGCCAGCAGCCCTGAATGGGACAGGGAGCAGTTCTTC.

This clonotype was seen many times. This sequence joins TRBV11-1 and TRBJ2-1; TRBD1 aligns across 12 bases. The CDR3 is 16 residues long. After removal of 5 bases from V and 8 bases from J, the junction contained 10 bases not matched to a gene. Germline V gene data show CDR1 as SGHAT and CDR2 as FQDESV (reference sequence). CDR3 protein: CASSKTGTGGIDEQFF. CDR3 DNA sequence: TGTGCCAGCAGCAAAACCGGGACAGGGGGCATCGATGAGCAGTTCTTC.

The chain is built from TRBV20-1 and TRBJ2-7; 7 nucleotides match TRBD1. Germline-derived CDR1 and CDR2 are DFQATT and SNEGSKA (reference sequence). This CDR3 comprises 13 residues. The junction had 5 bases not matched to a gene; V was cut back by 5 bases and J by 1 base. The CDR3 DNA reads TGCAGTGCTCACCGGGACAGTTCCTACGAGCAGTACTTC. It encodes CSAHRDSSYEQYF.

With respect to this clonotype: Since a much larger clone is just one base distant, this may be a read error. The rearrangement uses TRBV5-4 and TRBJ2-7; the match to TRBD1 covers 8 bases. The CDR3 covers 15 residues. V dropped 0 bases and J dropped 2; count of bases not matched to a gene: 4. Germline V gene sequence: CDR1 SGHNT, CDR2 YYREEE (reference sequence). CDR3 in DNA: TGTGCCAGCAGCTTGGCGGGGACAGGCACCTACGAGCAGTACTTC. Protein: CASSLAGTGTYEQYF.

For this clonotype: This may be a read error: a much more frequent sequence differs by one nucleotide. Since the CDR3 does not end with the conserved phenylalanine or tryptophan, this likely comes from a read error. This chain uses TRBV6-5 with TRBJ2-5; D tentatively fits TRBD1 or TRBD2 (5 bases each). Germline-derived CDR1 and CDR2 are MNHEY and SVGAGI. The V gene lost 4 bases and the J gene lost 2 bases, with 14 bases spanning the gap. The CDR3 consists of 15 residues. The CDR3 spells CASSWRVRQQETQYY. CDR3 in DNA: TGTGCCAGCAGTTGGCGGGTCCGACAGCAAGAGACCCAGTACTAC.

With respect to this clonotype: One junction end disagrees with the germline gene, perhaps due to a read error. The CDR3 region has the DNA TGTGCCAGCAGTATACGCCAGGGAGTTGGTATCACCGGGGAGCCGTTTTTT. This codes for CASSIRQGVGITGEPFF. The chain links TRBV5-6 to TRBJ2-2; perhaps D is TRBD1 or TRBD2 (5 bases each). This CDR3 has 17 amino acids. Germline CDR1 SGHDT, CDR2 YYEEEE.